Following are 5 T cell receptor beta chains from one sample sequenced in a study of T cell responses to AZD1222 COVID-19 vaccine. The data were produced by immunoSEQ multiplex PCR, yet TCRdb's version contains in-frame clones alone and is incomplete. The sample consists of over 100,000 clones, 86% of them appearing once. Sequences were derived from peripheral blood, sampled on day 0 of AZD1222 vaccination. Receptors were obtained from an adult in good health.

CDR3 in DNA: TGTGCCAGCAGTTCTCCCGCTAAACAGGGGGCCGACACTGAAGCTTTCTTT. As protein: CASSSPAKQGADTEAFF. This chain connects TRBV6-2 or TRBV6-3 to TRBJ1-1, with TRBD1 matching 9 bases. This CDR3 has 17 amino acids. Germline V gene lookup returns CDR1 MNHEY and CDR2 SVGEGT. The J segment lost 3 bases and the V segment lost 4 bases, leaving 12 bases of the junction unmatched.

J is TRBJ1-5 and V is TRBV23-1, with D hard to call. TRBV23-1 is labeled an ORF, and its function is uncertain. The CDR3 covers 14 residues. The germline V and J ends were trimmed by 5 bases and 0 bases, with 8 bases remaining between them. Here the CDR3 DNA reads TGCGCCAGCAGTTCCGGGTATAGCAATCAGCCCCAGCATTTT. Translated: CASSSGYSNQPQHF.

The genes are TRBV5-8 and TRBJ1-6; D is uncertain. Per germline, CDR1 SGHTS and CDR2 YDEGEE. The CDR3 spans 13 residues. V was trimmed by 6 bases and J by 4 bases, leaving 8 bases between them. CDR3 DNA: TGTGCCAGCACATCCGGGTATAATTCACCCCTCCACTTT. As protein: CASTSGYNSPLHF.

The V and J genes are TRBV24-1 and TRBJ2-5; D possibly corresponds to TRBD1 (5 bases). The CDR3 contains 15 residues. Trimming stripped 4 bases from V and 1 base from J, with 12 bases between. Germline values: CDR1 KGHDR, CDR2 SFDVKD. The CDR3 sequence: CATSDTLRGQETQYF. The CDR3, as DNA: TGTGCCACCAGTGACACCTTAAGGGGCCAAGAGACCCAGTACTTC.

V is TRBV4-2 and J is TRBJ1-2; D not resolved. Between the trimmed V and J ends, which lost 1 base and 6 bases, there was a span of 12 bases. The CDR3 runs to 14 residues. CDR1 and CDR2 from the germline V gene are LGHNA and YNFKEQ. In DNA, the CDR3 is TGTGCCAGCAGCCAAGTGTTTGGGTTGGATGGCTACACCTTC. Its protein is CASSQVFGLDGYTF.